The present TCR beta chain was sequenced within a study of regulatory T cells in long-lasting Graves disease. The length of the CDR3 is 16 residues. In germline, CDR1 is SEHNR, CDR2 FQNEAQ (reference sequence). Library construction for TCR beta used iRepertoire HTBI primers and Arm-PCR of CDR3 regions. MiXCR was run by TCRdb on the multiplex PCR reads, yielding one entry per CDR3 protein. This sample has some 330,000 distinct CDR3 sequences, with 12% found just once. There are many counts of this clonotype. A read error may produce the germline difference seen at one junction end. Time point meaning: newly diagnosed GD, antithyroid drugs for less than 3 months. TCR sequences were obtained from RNA taken from PBMCs. This sample was also put to use in a study of T cells in Graves' hyperthyroidism and ophthalmopathy.

The specimen comprised peripheral blood mononuclear cells (PBMCs), sampled at new diagnosis, from a patient treated with antithyroid drugs. The TCR originated in a woman aged 18-29 years with Graves disease. V gene TRBV7-9 combines with J gene TRBJ2-7, with 10 bases matching TRBD2. The CDR3 bases are TGTGCCAGCAGCGTTAGACTAGCGGGTGCCTCCGACGAGCAGTACTTC. Its translation is CASSVRLAGASDEQYF.